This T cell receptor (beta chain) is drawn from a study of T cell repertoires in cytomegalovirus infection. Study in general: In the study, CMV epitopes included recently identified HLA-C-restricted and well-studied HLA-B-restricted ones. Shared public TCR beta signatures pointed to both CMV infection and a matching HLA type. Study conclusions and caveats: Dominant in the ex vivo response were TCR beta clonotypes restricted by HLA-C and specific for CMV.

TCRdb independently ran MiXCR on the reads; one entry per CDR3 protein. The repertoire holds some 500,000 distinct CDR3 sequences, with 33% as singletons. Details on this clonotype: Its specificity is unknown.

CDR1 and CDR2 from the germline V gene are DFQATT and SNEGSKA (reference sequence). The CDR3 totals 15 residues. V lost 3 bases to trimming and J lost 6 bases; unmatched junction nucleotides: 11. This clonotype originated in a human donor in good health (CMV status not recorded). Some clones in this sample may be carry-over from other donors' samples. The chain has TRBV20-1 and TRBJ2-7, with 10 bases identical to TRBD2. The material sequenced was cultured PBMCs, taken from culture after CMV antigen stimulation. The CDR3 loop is CSASDQREGAGEQYF. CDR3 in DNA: TGCAGTGCTAGTGACCAGCGGGAGGGTGCCGGCGAGCAGTACTTC.